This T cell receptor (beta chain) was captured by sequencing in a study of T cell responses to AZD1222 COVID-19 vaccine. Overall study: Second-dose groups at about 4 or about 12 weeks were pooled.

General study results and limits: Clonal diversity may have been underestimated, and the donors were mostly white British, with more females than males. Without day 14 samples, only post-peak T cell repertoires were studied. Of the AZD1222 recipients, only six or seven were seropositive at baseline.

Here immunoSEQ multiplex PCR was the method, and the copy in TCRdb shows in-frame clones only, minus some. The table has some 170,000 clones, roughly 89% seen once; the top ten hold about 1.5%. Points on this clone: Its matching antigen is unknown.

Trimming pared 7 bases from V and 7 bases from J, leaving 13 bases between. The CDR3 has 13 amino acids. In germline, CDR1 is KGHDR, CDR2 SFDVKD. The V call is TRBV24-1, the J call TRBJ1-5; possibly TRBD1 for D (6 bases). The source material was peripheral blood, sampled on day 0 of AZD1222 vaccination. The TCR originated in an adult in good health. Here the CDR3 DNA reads TGTGCCACCAGGGGGGGGGCCGGACAGCCCCAGCATTTT. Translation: CATRGGAGQPQHF.